The T cell receptor (beta chain) described here comes from a study of blood T cell repertoires in COVID-19. About the study: Material from acute and convalescent COVID-19 was sourced from the United States, Italy and Spain. T cells, B-cell-depleted T cells, or PBMCs supplied cDNA or gDNA.

As originally analysed: Amplification of reference gene primers was used by the study to estimate nucleated cell counts. TCRdb keeps only in-frame clones here, not all; method: immunoSEQ multiplex PCR. V and J calls and clone size are given by that table; D and trimming were obtained from the DNA. The sample carries roughly 230,000 clones, approximately 80% recorded once. This clone occurred once. The sample was peripheral blood. This sequence originates from a woman aged 45-65 years with acute or convalescent COVID-19.

CDR3 sequence: CASSTTAGYNEQFF. CDR3 sequence (DNA): TGTGCCAGCTCAACGACAGCGGGGTACAATGAGCAGTTCTTC. This chain uses TRBV18 with TRBJ2-1, with 7 bases aligning to TRBD2. The CDR3 is 14 amino acids. J gave up 4 bases and V 5 bases, and 5 bases lay outside the gene matches. The germline V gene has CDR1 KGHSH and CDR2 LQKENI.